This TCR beta chain stems from a study of Ad26.COV2.S vaccination and SARS-CoV-2 variants. Some clones are missing from TCRdb's copy, which holds only in-frame ones; the method was immunoSEQ multiplex PCR. This sample carries 250,000 or so clones, around 90% of them seen once, and the ten largest clones take approximately 3%. The germline V gene has CDR1 LNHDA and CDR2 SQIVND (reference sequence). The V end lost 6 bases, the J end lost 5 bases, and 15 bases lay between the germline ends. CDR3 length equals 14 residues. Regarding treatment: some 19 received Ad26.COV2.S at low or high dose, single or two shots; 5 received placebo; per-sample allocation not given. Sampling happened 63 days after the first vaccine or placebo injection.

This clonotype was obtained from a person aged 18 to 59 who received the Ad26.COV2.S COVID-19 vaccine or a placebo. Here the sequenced sample was peripheral blood, taken in a trial of Ad26.COV2.S vaccine versus placebo. The chain combines TRBV19 with TRBJ2-3; possible D gene TRBD1, 8 bases. DNA of the CDR3: TGTGCCAGTAGAACGACAGGGGAGGGAGATACGCAGTATTTT. As protein: CASRTTGEGDTQYF.